The TCR beta chain under discussion was sequenced for a study of blood T cell repertoires in COVID-19. Study-level information: From T cells, B-cell-depleted T cells, or PBMCs came the material, which was cDNA or gDNA.

TCRdb keeps only in-frame clones here, not all; method: immunoSEQ multiplex PCR. Here the sample spans about 220,000 clones, around 75% being singletons. The CDR3 runs to 16 residues. With 5 bases clipped from V and 3 bases from J, the junction kept 7 bases outside the gene matches. The germline V gene encodes CDR1 MNHEY and CDR2 SMNVEV (reference sequence). The genes are TRBV27 and TRBJ2-7, with 13 bases aligning to TRBD2. The receptor comes from a human donor in a cohort sampled during active COVID-19. Sequenced material: peripheral blood. CDR3 loop: CASSLRLAGGVYEQYF. The CDR3 nucleotides read TGTGCCAGCAGTCTACGACTAGCGGGAGGCGTCTACGAGCAGTACTTC.